One and the same sample provided the 3 T cell receptor beta chains below, sequenced in a study of blood T cell repertoires in COVID-19 (dated by TCRdb to 2019 to 2021). Library preparation employed the immunoSEQ multiplex PCR assay. TCRdb holds this immuneACCESS table with in-frame rearrangements only. Some clones are missing; in checked studies, unresolved V genes explain under half, and the rest has no known cause. Within this sample are about 220,000 clones, with 84% of them counted one time only. The top ten constitute 4.5% to 6% of the sample. Material: peripheral blood. The receptors here all came from a woman aged 55-69 years who had recovered from COVID-19.

The chain joins TRBV19 to TRBJ1-1; D is possibly TRBD1 (5 bases). This CDR3 contains 19 residues. Germline loops: CDR1 LNHDA, CDR2 SQIVND (reference sequence). Trimming left V 4 bases short and J 2 bases short, with 26 bases between. CDR3 DNA sequence: TGTGCCAGTAGTAAGCCCTCCGGTGTGGGGCGGGGTCCTAACACTGAAGCTTTCTTT. Protein: CASSKPSGVGRGPNTEAFF.

V usage is TRBV4-1 and J usage is TRBJ1-4; TRBD1 agrees at 9 bases. Germline V gene lookup returns CDR1 MGHRA and CDR2 YSYEKL. The CDR3 extends over 13 amino acids. Trimming took 4 bases from V and 11 from J; bases not matched to a gene: 5. The CDR3 DNA reads as TGCGCCAGCAGCCGGACAGGGGTTGGGAAACTGTTTTTT. Protein: CASSRTGVGKLFF.

This clone was seen just once. The CDR3 loop reads CASSFRLAGEETQYF. CDR3 DNA: TGTGCCAGCAGCTTTAGACTAGCGGGGGAAGAGACCCAGTACTTC. This sequence joins TRBV5-4 and TRBJ2-5; 12 bases align to TRBD2. Unmatched junction bases numbered 2, after V lost 2 bases and J lost 3 bases. The germline V gene encodes CDR1 SGHNT and CDR2 YYREEE (reference sequence). CDR3 length: 15 amino acids.